Included here is one T cell receptor beta chain sequence, with context. Its specificity is not known. The entry originates in a study of T-cell memory formation after mild COVID-19. Looking at the study overall: TCR clustering was largely donor specific.

The authors produced TCR alpha and TCR beta cDNA libraries with sample barcodes and UMIs by 5'RACE using constant-segment primers. TCRdb reprocessed the 5' RACE reads via MiXCR and lists one record per CDR3 protein. This sample yields 75,000 to 95,000 distinct CDR3 sequences, of which roughly an eighth are seen a single time; roughly a quarter belongs to the top ten. The CDR3 has 12 amino acids. The germline V gene encodes CDR1 MNHEY and CDR2 SVGEGT. The V end lost 8 bases, the J end lost 3 bases, and 11 bases lay between the germline ends. Study-level points and caveats: Clones contracting day 15 to 85 were balanced CD4/CD8; later expanders leaned CD4+.

The rearrangement joins TRBV6-2 or TRBV6-3 to TRBJ2-7; D unresolved. Sequenced: PBMCs or a T cell subset sorted from them (not recorded which). This TCR was sampled from an adult woman who had mild COVID-19 (a few samples of this study predate the infection). Cell type and time point are not known. The CDR3 loop is CASGPLVYEQYF. The CDR3 coding sequence is TGTGCCAGCGGCCCCCTGGTCTACGAGCAGTACTTC.